Listed below are T cell receptor beta chains from one sample, sequenced in a study of vaccination effects on CD4 cells after COVID-19. The method was immunoSEQ multiplex PCR; TCRdb's version includes in-frame clones alone and lacks a portion of them. Of about 43,000 clones listed, around 81% are singletons. No antigens are known for them. Here the sequenced sample was CD4+ T cells from PBMCs cultured with SARS-CoV-2 spike peptides, taken before COVID-19 vaccination. These receptors originate from a human donor who received a COVID-19 vaccine. CDR3s leave out the opening cysteine and the closing phenylalanine or tryptophan.

V gene	CDR3 protein
TRBV19	ASSLTTVTYGYT
TRBV6-1	ASSEAPASVSTDTQY
TRBV18	ASSPGTYMSSGANVLT
TRBV5-6	ASSRQDYPNQPQH
TRBV5-1	ASSLGQGPSSYNEQF
TRBV4-2	ASSQDRASSTEAF
TRBV19	ASSAQGETGELF
TRBV24-1	ATSDLRGKTQY
TRBV4-1	ASSQEPSGTGGSGYT
TRBV3-1/TRBV3-2	ASSQADRGTQY
TRBV7-2	ASSSSSTGTNEKLF
TRBV19	ASRPPSGGSGRSYT
TRBV20-1	SADSMETQY
TRBV2	ASAGSGPQH
TRBV18	ASSPPLGQVAF
TRBV14	ASSPFFAGHEQF
TRBV6-4	ASSDSYGLADTQY
TRBV6-2/TRBV6-3	ASSTRRGALGETQY
TRBV18	ASSPILAGGTNTGELF
TRBV5-1	ASSRAGTANEKLF
TRBV29-1	SVGTSGNTIY
TRBV24-1	ATSIVGSEQF